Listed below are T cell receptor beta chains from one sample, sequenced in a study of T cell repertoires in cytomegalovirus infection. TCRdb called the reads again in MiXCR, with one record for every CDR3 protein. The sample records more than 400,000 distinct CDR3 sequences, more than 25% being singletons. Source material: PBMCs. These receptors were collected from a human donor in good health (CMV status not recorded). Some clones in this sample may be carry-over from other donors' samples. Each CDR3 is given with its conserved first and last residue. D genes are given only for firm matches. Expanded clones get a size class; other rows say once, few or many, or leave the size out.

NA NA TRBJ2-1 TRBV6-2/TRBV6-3 TGTGCCAGCAGTTACATGGGACTGGTCCACAATGAGCAGTTCTTC CASSYMGLVHNEQFF
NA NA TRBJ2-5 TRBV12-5 TGTGCTAGTGGTTTGATGAATGGGGAGACCCAGTACTTC CASGLMNGETQYF
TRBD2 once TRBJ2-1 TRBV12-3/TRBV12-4 TGTGCCAGCAGTTGGACTAGTAGCAAGATGGATGAGCAGTTCTTC CASSWTSSKMDEQFF
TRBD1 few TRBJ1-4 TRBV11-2 TGTGCCAGCAGCACGAGGGGGCTTACTAATGAAAAACTGTTTTTT CASSTRGLTNEKLFF
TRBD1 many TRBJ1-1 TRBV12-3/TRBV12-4 TGTGCCAGCAGTCTACAGGGGCAAGGCACTGAAGCTTTCTTT CASSLQGQGTEAFF
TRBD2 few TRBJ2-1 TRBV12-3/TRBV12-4 TGTGCCAGCAGTTCAGGGACTAGCGGGAGCTCCTATGAGCAGTTCTTC CASSSGTSGSSYEQFF
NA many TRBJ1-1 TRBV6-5 TGTGCCAGCAGTTACTCGGGGTGGGGCAGGGGTATGAACACTGAAGCTTTCTTT CASSYSGWGRGMNTEAFF
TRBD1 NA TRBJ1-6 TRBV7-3 TGTGCCAGCAGCTTAAATGGCAGGGGGAATTCACCCCTCCACTTT CASSLNGRGNSPLHF
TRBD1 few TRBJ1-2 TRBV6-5 TGTGCCAGCAGTCTCAGGGGGGGGGACTATGGCTACACCTTC CASSLRGGDYGYTF
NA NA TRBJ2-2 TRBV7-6 TGTGCCAGCAGCATTAGGTCCGGGGCCAACACCGGGGAGCTGTTTTTT CASSIRSGANTGELFF
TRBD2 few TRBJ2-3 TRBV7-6 TGTGCCAGCAGTTTAGCGGGAGCGCGCACAGATACGCAGTATTTT CASSLAGARTDTQYF
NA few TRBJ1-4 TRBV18 TGTGCCAGCTCATCTGAGGTGGCAACTAATGAAAAACTGTTTTTT CASSSEVATNEKLFF
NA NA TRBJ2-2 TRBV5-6 TGTGCCAGCAGCTTGGGGCAGTTAGACACCGGGGAGCTGTTTTTT CASSLGQLDTGELFF
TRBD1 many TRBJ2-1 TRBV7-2 TGTGCCAGCAGCTTAAAGCGGGACAGGGACTTCAATGAGCAGTTCTTC CASSLKRDRDFNEQFF
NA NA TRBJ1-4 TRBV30 TGTGCCTGGAGTGTAAGGCGAGAAAAACTGTTTTTT CAWSVRREKLFF
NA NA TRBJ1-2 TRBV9 TGTGCCAGCTGGGGGGGCGCGCACTATGGCTACACCTTC CASWGGAHYGYTF
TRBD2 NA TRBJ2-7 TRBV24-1 TGTGCCACCAGTGATCAAGGGACTAGCGGGGGGAACTACGAGCAGTACTTC CATSDQGTSGGNYEQYF
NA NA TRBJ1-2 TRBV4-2 TGTGCCAGCAGCCAGGACAGACGCCTCTATGGCTACACCTTC CASSQDRRLYGYTF
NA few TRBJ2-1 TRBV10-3 TGTGCCATCAAGCGTACTACAAATGAGCAGTTCTTC CAIKRTTNEQFF
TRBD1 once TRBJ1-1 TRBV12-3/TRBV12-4 TGTGCCAGCAGCCTCCCGACAGGGGCCTTCACTGAAGCTTTCTTT CASSLPTGAFTEAFF
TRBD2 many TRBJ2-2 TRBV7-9 TGTGCCAGCAGCCCTCTTGGCGGGAGGGCCGTCGGGGAGCTGTTTTTT CASSPLGGRAVGELFF
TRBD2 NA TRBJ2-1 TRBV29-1 TGCAGCGTTGAAGCGGGAGGGCCCTACAATGAGCAGTTCTTC CSVEAGGPYNEQFF
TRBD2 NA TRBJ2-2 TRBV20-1 TGCAGTGCTAGAGCGAGTGGACTAGCGGAAGCGGAGGTTTATAACACCGGGGAGCTGTTTTTT CSARASGLAEAEVYNTGELFF
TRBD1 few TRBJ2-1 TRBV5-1 TGCGCCAGCAGCTTGGGACAGGGGGATGTCAATGAGCAGTTCTTC CASSLGQGDVNEQFF
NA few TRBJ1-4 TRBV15 TGTGCCACCAGCAGAGGGGGGGGCAATGAAAAACTGTTTTTT CATSRGGGNEKLFF
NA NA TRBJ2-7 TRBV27 TGTGCCAGCAGTGCCTCCCGGGTTGTGAGCTCCTACGAGCAGTACTTC CASSASRVVSSYEQYF
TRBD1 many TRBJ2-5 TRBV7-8 TGTGCCAGCAGCTTAGGAAACAGGGGGACCCAGTACTTC CASSLGNRGTQYF
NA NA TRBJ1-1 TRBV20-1 TGCAGTGCTAGTGGGAGCCGGTTGTGGGCTGAAGCTTTCTTT CSASGSRLWAEAFF
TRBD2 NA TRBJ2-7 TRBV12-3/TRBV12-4 TGTGCCAGCAGTTTTCGGTCGGCGGGAGCCTACGAGCAGTACTTC CASSFRSAGAYEQYF
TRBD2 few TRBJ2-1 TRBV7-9 TGTGCCAGCAGCGCACCCGGGACTAGCGGGATGGGCCATGAGCAGTTCTTC CASSAPGTSGMGHEQFF
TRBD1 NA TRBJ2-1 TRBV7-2 TGTGCCAGCAGCTTAGCGGTCCAGGGGGCCGATGAGCAGTTCTTC CASSLAVQGADEQFF
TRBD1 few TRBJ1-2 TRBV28 TGTGCCAGCAGTCCAGGAGGGACAGGAAATTTC CASSPGGTGNF
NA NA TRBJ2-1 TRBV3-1 TGTGCCAGCAGCCAAGCCAGGACCTTTCTAAGGAATGAGCAGTTCTTC CASSQARTFLRNEQFF
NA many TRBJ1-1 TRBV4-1 TGCGCCAGCAGCCCAGGGAGGGGCGGGGACACTGAAGCTTTCTTT CASSPGRGGDTEAFF
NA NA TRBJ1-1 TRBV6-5 TGTGCCAGCAGTTACTCTGCAGGCGTAGTGGAAGCTTTCTTT CASSYSAGVVEAFF
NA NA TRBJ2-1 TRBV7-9 TGTGCCAGCAGCTTAGCCCCCCCGAATGAGCAGTTCTTC CASSLAPPNEQFF
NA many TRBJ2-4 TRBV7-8 TGTGCCAGCAGCTTAGAAGGGGTCACTCAGTACTTC CASSLEGVTQYF
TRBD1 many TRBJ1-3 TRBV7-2 TGTGCCAGCAGCTCGACAGGGTACGGAAACACCATATATTTT CASSSTGYGNTIYF
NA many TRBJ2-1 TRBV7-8 TGTGCCAGCAGCCCGAGTCGGTCCTACAATGAGCAGTTCTTC CASSPSRSYNEQFF
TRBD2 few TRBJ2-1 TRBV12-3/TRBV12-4 TGTGCCAGCAGTTTACTGCACCGACTAGCGGTTCACAATGAGCAGTTCTTC CASSLLHRLAVHNEQFF
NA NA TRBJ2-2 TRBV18 TGTACCAGCTCACCAATGGGTCTGTCGGCGGGGGAGCTGTTTTTT CTSSPMGLSAGELFF
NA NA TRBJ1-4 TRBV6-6 TGTGCCAGCAGGGCAGGGTTTGGTAATGAAAAACTGTTTTTT CASRAGFGNEKLFF
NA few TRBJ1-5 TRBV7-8 TGTGCCAGCAGCTTAAGGTCCCTTAGTTTTCAGCCCCAGCATTTT CASSLRSLSFQPQHF
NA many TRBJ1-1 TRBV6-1 TGTGCCAGCAGTGAAGGGAGGTTCATGAACACTGAAGCTTTCTTT CASSEGRFMNTEAFF
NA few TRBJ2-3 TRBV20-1 TGCAGTGCCGGAACCTCAGGGAAAGGCACAGATACGCAGTATTTT CSAGTSGKGTDTQYF
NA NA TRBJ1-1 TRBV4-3 TGCGCCAGCAGCCAAGAGGAGGGGCGAGACACTGAAGCTTTCTTT CASSQEEGRDTEAFF
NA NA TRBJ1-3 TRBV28 TGTGCCAGCAGGGCGGACAGCCCTGGAAACACCATATATTTT CASRADSPGNTIYF
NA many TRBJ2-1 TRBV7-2 TGTGCCAGCAGCCAACGGCCTAGCGTTGAGCAGTTCTTC CASSQRPSVEQFF
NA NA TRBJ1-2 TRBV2 TGTGCCAGCAGTGACAGTTTACCCTATGGCTACACCTTC CASSDSLPYGYTF
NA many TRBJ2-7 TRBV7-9 TGTGCCAGCAGCCCGAAGACAGGTCCCTACGAGCAGTACTTC CASSPKTGPYEQYF
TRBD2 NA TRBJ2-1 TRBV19 TGTGCCAGTAGTACAGCGGGAGGGCGATACAATGAGCAGTTCTTC CASSTAGGRYNEQFF
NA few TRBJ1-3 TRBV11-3 TGTGCCTCAAGTCCGGGACCTCTAACATACTCTGGAAACACCATATATTTT CASSPGPLTYSGNTIYF
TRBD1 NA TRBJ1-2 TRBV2 TGTGCCAGCAGTCCATTACAGGGGGCAATCAATGGCTACACCTTC CASSPLQGAINGYTF
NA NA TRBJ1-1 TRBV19 TGTGCCAGTAGTAGTGGACCCCCGTCGGTGGTCTTT CASSSGPPSVVF